This TCR beta chain was captured in a study of CXCR3-negative and CXCR3-positive naive CD8 T cells. Study-level results: TRB CDR3s were more hydrophobic in CXCR3-positive than in CXCR3-negative naive cells.

TRB cDNA was prepared as libraries by UMI-labeled 5' RACE. TCRdb reprocessed the 5' RACE reads and stores each CDR3 protein as one record, lacking DNA. The specimen's table records tens of thousands of distinct CDR3 sequences. Notes on this clonotype: Its antigen is undetermined.

CD45RO-CCR7+CD27+CD95- expression identified naive CD8+ T cells. The CDR3 has 15 amino acids. The germline V gene has CDR1 SGHRS and CDR2 YFSETQ. The J gene is TRBJ2-6, the V gene TRBV5-1; as DNA is missing, the TRBD1 call by TCRdb cannot be tested. Sequenced sample: naive CXCR3+ CD8+ T cells from blood. Subset meaning: CD45RO-CCR7+CD27+CD95- naive CD8+ T cells expressing CXCR3 (TNR3+). The clonotype comes from a human donor in good health. Some clones in this sample may be carry-over from other donors' samples. The CDR3 loop reads CASSSGFSGANVLTF.